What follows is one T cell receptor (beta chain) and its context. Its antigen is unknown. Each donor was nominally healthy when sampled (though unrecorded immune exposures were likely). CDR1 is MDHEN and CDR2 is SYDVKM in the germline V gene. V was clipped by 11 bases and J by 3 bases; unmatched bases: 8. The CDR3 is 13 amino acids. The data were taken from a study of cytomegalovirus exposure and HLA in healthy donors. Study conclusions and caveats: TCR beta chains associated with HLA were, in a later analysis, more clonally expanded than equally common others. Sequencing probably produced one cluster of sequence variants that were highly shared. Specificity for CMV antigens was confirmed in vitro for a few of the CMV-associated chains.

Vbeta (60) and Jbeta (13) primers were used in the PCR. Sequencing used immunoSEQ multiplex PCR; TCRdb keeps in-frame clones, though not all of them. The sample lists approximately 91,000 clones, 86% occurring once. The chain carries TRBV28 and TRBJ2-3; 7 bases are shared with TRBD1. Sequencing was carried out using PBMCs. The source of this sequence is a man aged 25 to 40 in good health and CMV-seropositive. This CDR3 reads CAVKGGRTDTQYF. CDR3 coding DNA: TGTGCCGTTAAAGGGGGCAGGACAGATACGCAGTATTTT.